The 3 T cell receptor beta chains given below trace back to one sample, sequenced in a study of OX40 agonist ivuxolimab in advanced cancers. The repertoire was sequenced with immunoSEQ multiplex PCR; TCRdb's copy has only in-frame clones and lacks some. The table records 15,000 or so clones, around 77% of them present only once. This specimen was CD4+ or CD8+ T cells sorted from blood, taken in a trial of the OX40 agonist ivuxolimab. These receptors were obtained from an adult with an advanced solid tumor such as melanoma, head and neck, liver or kidney cancer.

By share of the sample, this clone is medium-sized. CDR3 loop: CASRMTGEQYF. CDR3 DNA: TGTGCCAGCAGAATGACGGGCGAGCAGTACTTC. The J gene is TRBJ2-7, the V gene TRBV27; D unresolved. The CDR3 loop spans 11 amino acids. Trimming took off 6 bases at V and 6 bases at J, with 9 bases between the two ends. CDR1 MNHEY and CDR2 SMNVEV come from the germline V gene (reference sequence).

V gene TRBV30 combines with J gene TRBJ1-3; D gene unclear. Germline V gene data show CDR1 as GTSNPN and CDR2 as SVGIG (reference sequence). This CDR3 region has 12 residues. V shed 4 bases and J shed 3 bases, with 7 bases lying between them. CDR3 in amino acids: CAWKGIGNTIYF. CDR3 sequence (DNA): TGTGCCTGGAAAGGGATTGGAAACACCATATATTTT.

The V and J genes are TRBV19 and TRBJ1-2; D may be TRBD1 (6 bases). Per the germline V gene, CDR1 is LNHDA and CDR2 is SQIVND (reference sequence). V gave up 9 bases and J gave up 4 bases, with 18 bases separating them. This CDR3 spans 14 amino acids. The CDR3 nucleotides are TGTGCCAGGAGGGGGGCCCGGCGGGCCTATGGCTACACCTTC. Amino acids: CARRGARRAYGYTF. Using reference TRBV19 and TRBJ1-2 for the parts outside the CDR3, the full variable domain is DGGITQSPKYLFRKEGQNVTLSCEQNLNHDAMYWYRQDPGQGLRLIYYSQIVNDFQKGDIAEGYSVSREKKESFPLTVTSAQKNPTAFYLCARRGARRAYGYTFGSGTRLTVV.